The present T cell receptor (beta chain) was sequenced within a study of PD-1 blockade in classical Hodgkin lymphoma (TCRdb year 2020). About the study as a whole: Nivolumab dosing was 3 mg/kg intravenously every 2 weeks, continuing until either disease progression or unacceptable toxicity. To define a peripheral blood immune signature of response to PD-1 blockade in classical Hodgkin lymphoma, the study combined TCR beta sequencing with CyTOF. The study at large found these results: The study covered only a single clinical trial cohort, and the causes of the repertoire differences, possibly disease activity or prior therapy, were still not defined. Baseline TCR diversity was reported as lower in newly diagnosed patients than in healthy donors, and lower still in relapsed/refractory patients. Lower diversity was seen in patients whose nivolumab began less than 1 year after ASCT, and these patients were left out of later analyses so that immune reconstitution would not confound the results. Baseline diversity similar to that of newly diagnosed patients was observed in trial patients achieving complete response, whereas significantly lower diversity was observed in partial responders and progressors. A significant rise by C4D1 was seen in CD4+ but not CD8+ TCR diversity (p=0.0027 vs p=0.16), with the rise being most apparent in complete responders (p=0.02).

Compared with germline, V lacks 6 bases and J lacks 1 base; bases without a gene match: 8. The CDR3 runs 15 residues from the cysteine to the phenylalanine. Only the CDR3 portion is preserved as DNA: 45 bases, with reading frame beginning at the first base. The germline V gene encodes CDR1 MNHEY and CDR2 SVGAGI. This clone showed up just a few times. Its antigen is still unknown. Qualities for individual bases were not recorded, and no much larger clone is one base off. The time point label of this sample denotes: cycle 2 day 1 (C2D1) of nivolumab. Every trial patient had relapsed following autologous stem cell transplantation, and prior brentuximab vedotin exposure was what differed among cohorts A, B and C. The trial cohort included 56 patients with relapsed/refractory classical Hodgkin lymphoma, and each patient had a best overall response of complete response, partial response or progressive disease. Trial patients were treated with single-agent nivolumab in the multi-cohort phase II CheckMate 205 trial. An independent review committee assessed best overall response by applying the 2007 International Working Group response criteria. Trial PBMCs were collected just before the start of nivolumab (C1D1) and during therapy at cycle 2 day 1 and cycle 4 day 1. Peripheral blood was collected in 8 mL Vacutainer Cell Preparation Tubes, from which PBMCs were isolated by centrifugation and then cryopreserved.

The Qiagen DNeasy kit was used to extract genomic DNA from unsorted PBMCs and from the negatively selected CD4+ and CD8+ fractions. Using primers that anneal to V and J segments, immunoSEQ multiplex PCR amplified the TCR beta CDR3 regions. A synthetic immune receptor repertoire was used to minimize amplification bias, and any remaining bias was removed computationally after sequencing. Turning to the authors' computational methods: Repertoire diversity was quantified as the Shannon entropy index using custom Python scripts. Unsorted, CD4+ and CD8+ repertoires were analyzed separately, except in combined analyses where CD4+ and CD8+ sequences were merged in silico. A clone was considered expanded if an increase in frequency of at least 2-fold after treatment relative to C1D1 was found, and a pseudocount of 0.5 was applied to clones undetected at baseline. Singleton clones were defined as clones with 0 or 1 copy at C1D1, and non-singleton clones were defined as clones with 2 or more copies. Clones expanded in unsorted samples were assigned a CD4+, CD8+ or unknown annotation through matching of protein sequences in sorted samples from the same patient. Diversity changes from C1D1 to C4D1 were tested in paired samples using Wilcoxon tests. The table was pulled from immuneACCESS by TCRdb, which kept in-frame rearrangements only. Such tables lose some clones; where checked, under half of the loss comes from unresolved V genes, and the rest has no known cause. The D gene and trimming were derived from the DNA, and the V and J assignments and clone size from that table. This sample holds more than 140,000 clones; around 73% were observed only once. 7.5% to 9.5% of the sample is taken by the ten largest.

This chain joins TRBV6-5 to TRBJ2-5; 7 nucleotides in the junction match TRBD2. The receptor comes from a human donor with classical Hodgkin lymphoma. The source material was peripheral blood mononuclear cells (PBMCs), sampled before the second cycle of nivolumab. CDR3 region: CASSRGGGSQETQYF. The DNA sequence is TGTGCCAGCAGCCGAGGCGGGGGATCCCAAGAGACCCAGTACTTC.